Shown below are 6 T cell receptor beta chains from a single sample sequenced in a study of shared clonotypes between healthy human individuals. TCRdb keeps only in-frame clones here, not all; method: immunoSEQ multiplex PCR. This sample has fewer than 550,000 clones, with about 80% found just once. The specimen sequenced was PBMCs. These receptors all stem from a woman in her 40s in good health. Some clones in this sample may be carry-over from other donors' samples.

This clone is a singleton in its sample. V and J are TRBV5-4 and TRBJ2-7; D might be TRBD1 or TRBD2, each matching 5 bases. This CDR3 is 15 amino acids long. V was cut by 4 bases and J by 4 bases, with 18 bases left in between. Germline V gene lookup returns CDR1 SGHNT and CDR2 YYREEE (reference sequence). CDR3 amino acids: CASSARERPLYEQYF. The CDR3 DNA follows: TGTGCCAGCAGCGCCAGGGAGCGACCACTATACGAGCAGTACTTC.

The CDR3 nucleotides are TGCGCCAGCAGCCAAGGACACGGGAACTCCTACGAGCAGTACTTC. This sequence encodes CASSQGHGNSYEQYF. The chain combines TRBV4-1 with TRBJ2-7; TRBD2 is a possible D gene (5 bases). The germline CDR1 and CDR2 sequences are MGHRA and YSYEKL. The CDR3 has 15 residues. V shed 1 base and J shed 0 bases, with 10 bases lying between them.

The CDR3 region is CASSLAYNEQFF. The CDR3, as DNA: TGTGCCAGCAGCTTGGCCTACAATGAGCAGTTCTTC. The V gene is TRBV5-4, the J gene TRBJ2-1; no reliable D call. V lost 0 bases to trimming and J lost 2 bases, with 0 bases between them. CDR1 is SGHNT and CDR2 is YYREEE in the germline V gene (reference sequence). The CDR3 extends over 12 amino acids. Drawing the rest from reference TRBV5-4 and TRBJ2-1, the complete variable domain is ETGVTQSPTHLIKTRGQQVTLRCSSQSGHNTVSWYQQALGQGPQFIFQYYREEENGRGNFPPRFSGLQFPNYSSELNVNALELDDSALYLCASSLAYNEQFFGPGTRLTVL.

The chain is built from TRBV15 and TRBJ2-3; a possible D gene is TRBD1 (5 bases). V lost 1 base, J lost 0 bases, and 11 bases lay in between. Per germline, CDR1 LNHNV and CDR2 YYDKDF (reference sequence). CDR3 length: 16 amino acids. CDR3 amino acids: CATSRGQSTSTDTQYF. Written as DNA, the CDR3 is TGTGCCACCAGCAGAGGACAGTCTACTAGCACAGATACGCAGTATTTT.

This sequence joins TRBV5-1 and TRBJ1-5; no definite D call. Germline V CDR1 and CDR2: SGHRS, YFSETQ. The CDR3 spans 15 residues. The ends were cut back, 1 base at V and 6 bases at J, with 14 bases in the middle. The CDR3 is CASSLYGEGGQPQHF. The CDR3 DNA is TGCGCCAGCAGCTTGTACGGAGAGGGAGGTCAGCCCCAGCATTTT.

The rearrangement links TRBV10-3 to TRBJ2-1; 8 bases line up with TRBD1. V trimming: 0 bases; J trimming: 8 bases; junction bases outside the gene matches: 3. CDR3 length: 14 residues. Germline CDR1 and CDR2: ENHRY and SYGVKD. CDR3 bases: TGTGCCATCAGTGAGTCGGGACAGGTCCATGAGCAGTTCTTC. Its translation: CAISESGQVHEQFF.